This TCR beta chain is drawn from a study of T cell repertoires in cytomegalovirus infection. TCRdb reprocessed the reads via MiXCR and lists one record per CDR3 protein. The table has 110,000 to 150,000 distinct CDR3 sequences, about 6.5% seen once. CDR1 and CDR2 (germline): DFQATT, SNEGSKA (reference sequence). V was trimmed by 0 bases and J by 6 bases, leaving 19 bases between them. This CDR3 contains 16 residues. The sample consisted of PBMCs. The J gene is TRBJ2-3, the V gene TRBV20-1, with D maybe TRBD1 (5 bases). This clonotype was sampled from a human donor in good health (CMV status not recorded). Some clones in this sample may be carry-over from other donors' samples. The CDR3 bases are TGCAGTGCTAGAGAGTCCAGGTTCTCATCAGGGGATACGCAGTATTTT. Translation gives CSARESRFSSGDTQYF.